This T cell receptor beta chain was sequenced in a study of molecular identifiers for immune sequencing clone quantification. This clonotype was seen ten or more times. The authors sorted naive CD8 T cells as CD8+CD4-CCR7+CD45RA+. The CDR3 covers 13 residues. Trimming cost V 5 bases and J 6 bases; bases outside gene matches: 5. Each CDR3 protein is one row after TCRdb ran MiXCR on the PCR reads. The profile covers 400,000 to 600,000 distinct CDR3 sequences, with 20% to 25% appearing a single time and roughly 0.81% taken by the ten largest. The chain is built from TRBV12-3 or TRBV12-4 and TRBJ1-1; 8 bases align to TRBD1. The sample consisted of naive CD8+ T cells from blood, with Jurkat cell RNA spiked in. Subset denoted: FACS-sorted CD8+CD4-CCR7+CD45RA+ naive T cells. The sequence derives from a human donor in good health. Some libraries in this study had Jurkat cell RNA spiked in. CDR3 loop: CASSQGARAEAFF. The CDR3 nucleotides are TGTGCCAGCAGTCAGGGGGCTCGGGCTGAAGCTTTCTTT.